These 11 T cell receptor beta chains were sequenced from one sample in a study of early T cells in non-severe SARS-CoV-2 infection. TCRdb analysed the 5' RACE reads with MiXCR anew, one entry per CDR3 protein. The sample consists of tens of thousands of distinct CDR3 sequences, less than 15% of them appearing once. Sequenced here: whole blood, sampled at baseline. The receptors derive from an adult who was a healthcare worker with PCR-confirmed SARS-CoV-2 infection or an uninfected control (not recorded which).

This clonotype came up a few times. The rearrangement uses TRBV7-2 and TRBJ2-3; TRBD2 agrees at 9 bases. Germline CDR1 and CDR2: SGHTA and FQGNSA. The CDR3 has 17 amino acids. With V trimmed by 1 base and J by 0 bases, 5 bases remained unmatched. The CDR3 is CASSLGSSGVSTDTQYF. CDR3 sequence (DNA): TGTGCCAGCAGCTTAGGCTCTAGCGGGGTTAGCACAGATACGCAGTATTTT.

The chain is built from TRBV27 and TRBJ2-7; TRBD1 matches at 8 bases. Germline CDR1 MNHEY, CDR2 SMNVEV (reference sequence). J was trimmed by 7 bases and V by 5 bases; bases with no gene match: 13. CDR3 length equals 15 residues. CDR3 sequence reads: CASSTGTGFPGEQYF. CDR3 DNA: TGTGCCAGCAGTACCGGGACAGGTTTCCCGGGAGAGCAGTACTTC.

This clonotype was recorded a few times. The rearrangement joins TRBV12-3 or TRBV12-4 to TRBJ1-5; a possible D gene is TRBD1 (5 bases). The CDR3 runs to 14 residues. V lost 4 bases, J lost 2 bases, and 9 bases lay in between. This chain's CDR3 is CASSSKGGNQPQHF. CDR3 coding DNA: TGTGCCAGCAGTTCTAAAGGGGGCAATCAGCCCCAGCATTTT.

This clonotype turned up a few times. This chain links TRBV2 with TRBJ1-5, with D perhaps matching TRBD1 (5 bases). V lost 4 bases and J lost 3, with 10 bases in between. Germline CDR1 is SNHLY and CDR2 is FYNNEI. This CDR3 has 14 amino acids. The CDR3 protein is CASSVQGINQPQHF. CDR3 in DNA: TGTGCCAGCAGTGTTCAGGGAATCAATCAGCCCCAGCATTTT.

This chain connects TRBV7-9 to TRBJ2-5; 9 bases map to TRBD2. The CDR3 is 16 residues long. Per the germline V gene, CDR1 is SEHNR and CDR2 is FQNEAQ (reference sequence). V was clipped by 5 bases and J by 4 bases; unmatched bases: 11. In DNA, the CDR3 is TGTGCCAGCAGCCCGATCGGCGGGGGGGTCAGAGAGACCCAGTACTTC. Translated: CASSPIGGGVRETQYF.

The chain is built from TRBV20-1 and TRBJ2-1, with D possibly TRBD1 on 6 matching bases. This CDR3 comprises 14 residues. Germline CDR1 is DFQATT and CDR2 is SNEGSKA (reference sequence). The ends were cut back, 2 bases at V and 4 bases at J, with 12 bases in the middle. The CDR3 here is CSARRSRGYNEQFF. The CDR3 DNA is TGCAGTGCTAGACGGAGTAGGGGGTACAATGAGCAGTTCTTC.

At least ten counts were recorded for this clonotype. This chain joins TRBV19 and TRBJ1-5; maybe TRBD1 (6 bases). The CDR3 runs 14 residues. V was pared by 3 bases and J by 3 bases, with 9 bases between. CDR1 is LNHDA, CDR2 SQIVND, per germline (reference sequence). The CDR3 region is CASSMRTVNQPQHF. DNA of the CDR3: TGTGCCAGTAGTATGAGGACAGTCAATCAGCCCCAGCATTTT.

The rearrangement uses TRBV5-1 and TRBJ1-2; TRBD1 aligns across 7 bases. Germline V gene lookup returns CDR1 SGHRS and CDR2 YFSETQ. After removal of 4 bases from V and 5 bases from J, the junction contained 8 bases not matched to a gene. The CDR3 consists of 14 residues. CDR3 sequence (DNA): TGCGCCAGCAGCAGGGCCGGGACAGCTTATGGCTACACCTTC. Protein: CASSRAGTAYGYTF.

This clonotype showed up just a few times. The chain is built from TRBV5-1 and TRBJ2-7, with no clear D. CDR1 and CDR2 (germline): SGHRS, YFSETQ. Deletions cut 5 bases from V and 3 bases from J, with 12 bases between. CDR3 size: 13 residues. CDR3 in amino acids: CASRNTTSYEQYF. As DNA, the CDR3 is TGCGCCAGCAGGAACACAACCAGCTACGAGCAGTACTTC.

The V call is TRBV29-1, the J call TRBJ2-7; D call uncertain. The CDR3 consists of 15 residues. CDR1 is SQVTM, CDR2 ANQGSEA, per germline. The V and J ends lost 0 bases and 3 bases respectively, with 15 bases between them. The CDR3 DNA follows: TGCAGCGTTGAAGATAGCACAGCCACCTTCTACGAGCAGTACTTC. It specifies CSVEDSTATFYEQYF.

In its sample, this clonotype was seen a few times. The chain combines TRBV11-3 with TRBJ2-5; D perhaps matches TRBD1 (5 bases). Trimming took off 5 bases at V and 4 bases at J, with 20 bases between the two ends. Per germline, CDR1 SGHNT and CDR2 YENEEA. The CDR3 totals 16 residues. CDR3 sequence reads: CASSPIGVAGRETQYF. CDR3 nucleotides: TGTGCCAGCAGCCCCATAGGGGTAGCAGGACGAGAGACCCAGTACTTC.